The 18 T cell receptor beta chains in this list originate from one sample, sequenced in a study of blood T cell repertoires in COVID-19 (dated by TCRdb to between 2020 and 2021). Libraries came from the immunoSEQ multiplex PCR assay. TCRdb carries this immuneACCESS record with in-frame sequences only. Its versions omit some clonotypes, under half of them owing to an unresolved V gene in the studies checked, with the rest unexplained. In this sample the table shows 200,000 to 250,000 clones, roughly 88% of which occur a single time. The ten biggest clones cover about 4% of the sample. Sequencing used PBMCs or T cells enriched from blood (not recorded which). Receptors originate from a woman under 40 who had been exposed to COVID-19.

The J gene is TRBJ2-3, the V gene TRBV19; 13 nucleotides match TRBD2. Trimming took 6 bases from V and 0 from J; bases not matched to a gene: 6. The CDR3 extends over 17 amino acids. In germline, CDR1 is LNHDA, CDR2 SQIVND (reference sequence). The CDR3, as DNA: TGTGCCAGTAGCAAACTAGCGGGAGGGTCTAGCACAGATACGCAGTATTTT. Translation: CASSKLAGGSSTDTQYF.

CDR3 DNA: TGCGCCAGCAGCTTGGTGGGACTAGCGGGACTTCCCACCGGGGAGCTGTTTTTT. This codes for CASSLVGLAGLPTGELFF. This rearrangement joins TRBV5-1 to TRBJ2-2; TRBD2 matches 13 bases. Germline CDR1 SGHRS, CDR2 YFSETQ. With V trimmed by 0 bases and J by 4 bases, 6 bases remained unmatched. This CDR3 has 18 residues. The entire variable domain, with the rest obtained from reference TRBV5-1 and TRBJ2-2, is as follows: KAGVTQTPRYLIKTRGQQVTLSCSPISGHRSVSWYQQTPGQGLQFLFEYFSETQRNKGNFPGRFSGRQFSNSRSEMNVSTLELGDSALYLCASSLVGLAGLPTGELFFGEGSRLTVL.

The CDR3 DNA sequence: TGCGCCAGCAGCCAAGATCGCGGGAGTATCTACGAGCAGTACTTC. This codes for CASSQDRGSIYEQYF. The V and J genes are TRBV4-1 and TRBJ2-7, with TRBD2 identical over 7 bases. Germline trimming cut 0 bases from V and 3 bases from J; bases unmatched to any gene: 5. The CDR3 spans 15 residues. Germline assignment: CDR1 MGHRA and CDR2 YSYEKL.

The chain uses TRBV24-1 and TRBJ1-2; tentative D call: TRBD1 (5 bases). This CDR3 region has 15 residues. Trimming cost V 7 bases and J 7 bases, with 21 bases left between them. Germline V gives CDR1 KGHDR, CDR2 SFDVKD. CDR3: CATSRSGLRFTGYTF. In DNA form, the CDR3 reads TGTGCCACCAGCCGATCGGGACTCCGGTTTACTGGCTACACCTTC.

The rearrangement links TRBV10-3 to TRBJ2-1; TRBD2 matches at 12 bases. Germline V gene lookup returns CDR1 ENHRY and CDR2 SYGVKD. The V segment lost 4 bases and the J segment 8 bases; nucleotides outside the gene matches: 9. The CDR3 has 16 amino acids. DNA of the CDR3: TGTGCCATCAGTGGTTCCGCTAGCGGGAGGGCCTATGAGCAGTTCTTC. It encodes CAISGSASGRAYEQFF.

The V call is TRBV9, the J call TRBJ2-5; possible D gene TRBD1, 6 bases. The CDR3 runs 15 residues. The V end was cut by 3 bases, the J end by 3 bases, with 15 bases between. CDR1 and CDR2 from the germline V gene are SGDLS and YYNGEE. This chain's CDR3 is CASSGGGIGKETQYF. The CDR3 bases are TGTGCCAGCAGCGGAGGGGGAATAGGAAAAGAGACCCAGTACTTC.

In this sample, this clone turned up a few times. The V call is TRBV21-1, the J call TRBJ2-7; the tabulated D call, TRBD2, remains unverified against the DNA. TRBV21-1 is shown as a pseudogene. The CDR3 covers 20 residues. The CDR3 region has the DNA TGTGCCAGCAGCACCAACTCGAAAGATAAAAGCGGGAGGGCGTCCTACGAGCAGTACTTC. It is translated as CASSTNSKDKSGRASYEQYF.

The rearrangement links TRBV28 to TRBJ2-1; 8 positions match TRBD1. The J segment lost 4 bases and the V segment lost 2 bases, leaving 10 bases of the junction unmatched. Germline lookup yields CDR1 MDHEN and CDR2 SYDVKM. This CDR3 contains 17 residues. CDR3 DNA sequence: TGTGCCAGCAGTTTAGGGACCTTAGGACAGGGATACAATGAGCAGTTCTTC. The encoded protein is CASSLGTLGQGYNEQFF.

The chain has TRBV7-6 and TRBJ2-2; maybe TRBD2 (6 bases). CDR3 size: 14 residues. Trimming pared 5 bases from V and 5 bases from J, leaving 12 bases between. CDR1 and CDR2 from the germline V gene are SGHVS and FNYEAQ. The DNA of the CDR3 is TGTGCCAGCAGCCCTTCCGGGGGTACCGGGGAGCTGTTTTTT. Translation gives CASSPSGGTGELFF.

The chain joins TRBV6-5 to TRBJ1-1; the match to TRBD1 covers 8 bases. This CDR3 is 16 amino acids long. CDR1 and CDR2 (germline): MNHEY, SVGAGI. V shed 2 bases and J 1 base; nucleotides not matched to a gene: 6. The CDR3 sequence: CASSYRGTGSNTEAFF. CDR3 sequence (DNA): TGTGCCAGCAGTTACCGAGGGACAGGATCGAACACTGAAGCTTTCTTT.

This chain joins TRBV14 and TRBJ2-1; 8 bases agree with TRBD2. The J segment lost 3 bases and the V segment lost 3 bases, leaving 4 bases of the junction unmatched. The CDR3 runs to 15 residues. Germline CDR1 and CDR2: SGHDN and FVKESK. This CDR3 is CASSQAGGFYNEQFF. CDR3 sequence (DNA): TGTGCCAGCAGCCAGGCGGGAGGCTTCTACAATGAGCAGTTCTTC.

CDR3 nucleotide sequence: TGTGCCAGCAGAAGGGACAGGGAGACCTACGAGCAGTACTTC. Amino acids: CASRRDRETYEQYF. The chain links TRBV2 to TRBJ2-7, with TRBD1 matching 9 bases. After removal of 6 bases from V and 2 bases from J, the junction contained 5 bases not matched to a gene. There are 14 residues in the CDR3. Germline CDR1 SNHLY, CDR2 FYNNEI. The full variable domain, in which reference TRBV2 and TRBJ2-7 provide the parts outside the CDR3, is EPEVTQTPSHQVTQMGQEVILRCVPISNHLYFYWYRQILGQKVEFLVSFYNNEISEKSEIFDDQFSVERPDGSNFTLKIRSTKLEDSAMYFCASRRDRETYEQYFGPGTRLTVT.

J is TRBJ1-5 and V is TRBV28; 12 bases are a match to TRBD1. J was trimmed by 6 bases and V by 8 bases; bases with no gene match: 8. The CDR3 has 15 residues. In germline, CDR1 is MDHEN, CDR2 SYDVKM. DNA of the CDR3: TGTGCCAGCTGGGTGGGACAGGGGGCTGGTCAGCCCCAGCATTTT. Translating gives CASWVGQGAGQPQHF.

The chain is built from TRBV30 and TRBJ2-7; 7 nucleotides line up with TRBD1. This CDR3 spans 12 amino acids. J gave up 5 bases and V 4 bases, and 5 bases lay outside the gene matches. The germline V gene has CDR1 GTSNPN and CDR2 SVGIG (reference sequence). CDR3 sequence reads: CAWKTGTHEQYF. The CDR3 DNA reads as TGTGCCTGGAAGACAGGGACCCACGAGCAGTACTTC.

CDR3 in DNA: TGCGCCAGCAGCCTCGGACTAGCGGGATTAAGGACAGATACGCAGTATTTT. Its protein is CASSLGLAGLRTDTQYF. V usage is TRBV4-1 and J usage is TRBJ2-3; TRBD2 matches 12 bases. CDR3 size: 17 residues. J was trimmed by 3 bases and V by 4 bases; bases with no gene match: 8. CDR1 and CDR2 (germline): MGHRA, YSYEKL.

V and J are TRBV5-6 and TRBJ2-2; the D gene is possibly TRBD1 (5 bases). V lost 3 bases and J 5 bases, leaving 5 bases between the germline ends. CDR1 is SGHDT, CDR2 YYEEEE, per germline. CDR3 length equals 12 residues. This CDR3 reads CASSSGTGELFF. CDR3 DNA sequence: TGTGCCAGCAGCTCAGGGACCGGGGAGCTGTTTTTT.

This clone was observed once. The chain couples TRBV1 to TRBJ1-2. TRBV1 is shown as a pseudogene. This CDR3 spans 17 amino acids. The CDR3 here is CTSSQDLCEEGHYGYTF. Here the CDR3 DNA reads TGCACCAGCAGCCAAGATCTATGTGAGGAGGGCCACTATGGCTACACCTTC.

This chain links TRBV5-4 with TRBJ1-2; 8 bases agree with TRBD1. V shed 0 bases, J shed 3 bases, and the junction held 4 bases outside the gene matches. Germline-derived CDR1 and CDR2 are SGHNT and YYREEE (reference sequence). The CDR3 spans 15 residues. The chain's CDR3 is CASSLVGQGYYGYTF. For the CDR3, the DNA is TGTGCCAGCAGCTTGGTAGGACAGGGTTACTATGGCTACACCTTC.